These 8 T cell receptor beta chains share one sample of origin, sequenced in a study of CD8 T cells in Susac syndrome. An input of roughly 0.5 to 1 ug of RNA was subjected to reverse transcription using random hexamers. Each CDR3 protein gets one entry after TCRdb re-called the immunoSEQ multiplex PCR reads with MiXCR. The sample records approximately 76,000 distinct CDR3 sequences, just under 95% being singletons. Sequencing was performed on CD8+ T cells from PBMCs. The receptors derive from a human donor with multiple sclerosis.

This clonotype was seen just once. This CDR3 reads CASSLHTGSTEAFF. Here the CDR3 DNA reads TGCGCCAGCAGCTTGCATACGGGGAGCACTGAAGCTTTCTTT. The chain links TRBV5-1 to TRBJ1-1, with D uncertain. The germline V and J ends were trimmed by 1 base and 4 bases, with 11 bases remaining between them. This CDR3 spans 14 amino acids. The germline V gene encodes CDR1 SGHRS and CDR2 YFSETQ. Drawing the rest from reference TRBV5-1 and TRBJ1-1, the complete variable domain is KAGVTQTPRYLIKTRGQQVTLSCSPISGHRSVSWYQQTPGQGLQFLFEYFSETQRNKGNFPGRFSGRQFSNSRSEMNVSTLELGDSALYLCASSLHTGSTEAFFGQGTRLTVV.

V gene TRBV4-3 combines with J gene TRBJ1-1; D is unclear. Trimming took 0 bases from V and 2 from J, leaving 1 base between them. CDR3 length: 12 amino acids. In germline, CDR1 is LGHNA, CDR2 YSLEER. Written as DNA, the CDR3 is TGCGCCAGCAGCCAAGAAAACACTGAAGCTTTCTTT. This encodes CASSQENTEAFF.

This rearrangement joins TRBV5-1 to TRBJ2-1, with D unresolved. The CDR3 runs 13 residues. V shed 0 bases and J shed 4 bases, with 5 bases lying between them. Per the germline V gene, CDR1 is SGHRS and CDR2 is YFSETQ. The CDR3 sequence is CASSLVSYNEQFF. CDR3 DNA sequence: TGCGCCAGCAGCTTGGTCTCTTACAATGAGCAGTTCTTC.

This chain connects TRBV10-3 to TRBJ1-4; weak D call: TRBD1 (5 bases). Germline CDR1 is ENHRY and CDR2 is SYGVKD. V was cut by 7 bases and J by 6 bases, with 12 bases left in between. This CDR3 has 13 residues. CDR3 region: CAIKGREDEKLFF. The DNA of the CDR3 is TGTGCCATCAAAGGCAGGGAGGATGAAAAACTGTTTTTT.

The CDR3 region has the DNA TGTGCCAGCAGTACGAGCGGGACCGTAGGAGATGAGCAGTTCTTC. Encoded protein: CASSTSGTVGDEQFF. J is TRBJ2-1 and V is TRBV6-5, with 7 bases fitting TRBD2. The germline V gene has CDR1 MNHEY and CDR2 SVGAGI. This CDR3 spans 15 amino acids. The V and J ends lost 5 bases and 8 bases, in that order; junction bases with no gene match: 12.

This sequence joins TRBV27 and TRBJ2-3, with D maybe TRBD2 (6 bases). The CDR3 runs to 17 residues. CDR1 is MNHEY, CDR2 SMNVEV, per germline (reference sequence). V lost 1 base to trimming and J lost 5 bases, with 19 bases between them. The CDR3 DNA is TGTGCCAGCAGTTTATTATCCCAGGGAGGCAATAGAGATACGCAGTATTTT. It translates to CASSLLSQGGNRDTQYF.

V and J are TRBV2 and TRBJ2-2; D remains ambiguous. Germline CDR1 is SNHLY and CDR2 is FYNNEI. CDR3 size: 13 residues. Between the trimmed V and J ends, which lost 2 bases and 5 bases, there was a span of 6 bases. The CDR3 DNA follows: TGTGCCAGCAGTGAACTCCGAACCGGGGAGCTGTTTTTT. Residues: CASSELRTGELFF.

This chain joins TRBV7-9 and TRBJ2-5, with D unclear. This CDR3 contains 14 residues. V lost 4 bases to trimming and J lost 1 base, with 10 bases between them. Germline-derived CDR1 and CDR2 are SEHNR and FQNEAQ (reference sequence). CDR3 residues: CASSSDAIQETQYF. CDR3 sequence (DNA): TGTGCCAGCAGCTCCGACGCCATCCAAGAGACCCAGTACTTC.